The next 10 T cell receptor beta chains were all read from a single sample in a study of shared clonotypes between healthy human individuals. The assay was immunoSEQ multiplex PCR, and TCRdb's table has in-frame clones only and misses some. In the table there are around 350,000 clones, 73% of which are singletons. Sequencing was performed on memory CD4+ T cells sorted from blood. Subset: CD45RA-negative fraction. These receptors were taken from a man in his thirties or forties in good health.

J is TRBJ2-1 and V is TRBV27, with TRBD2 as a possible D gene (6 bases). V gave up 5 bases and J gave up 0 bases, with 14 bases separating them. The CDR3 spans 16 residues. Germline V gives CDR1 MNHEY, CDR2 SMNVEV (reference sequence). CDR3 protein: CASSHHAGSSYNEQFF. The CDR3 bases are TGTGCCAGCAGTCACCACGCCGGGAGCTCCTACAATGAGCAGTTCTTC.

This clone was observed many times. The chain couples TRBV18 to TRBJ2-2; 7 nucleotides agree with TRBD2. The CDR3 covers 16 residues. Germline V CDR1 and CDR2: KGHSH, LQKENI. The V and J ends lost 3 bases and 4 bases, in that order; junction bases with no gene match: 8. DNA of the CDR3: TGTGCCAGCTCACCGTACCTAGCGGACACCACCGGGGAGCTGTTTTTT. Residues: CASSPYLADTTGELFF.

This clone has only one observation. The chain carries TRBV5-1 and TRBJ2-7, with TRBD2 matching 13 bases. The CDR3 is 17 residues long. Germline V lookup: CDR1 SGHRS, CDR2 YFSETQ. V was clipped by 0 bases and J by 4 bases; unmatched bases: 7. CDR3 bases: TGCGCCAGCAGCTTGGATGCTGGGACTAGCGGGAAATACGAGCAGTACTTC. Its translation: CASSLDAGTSGKYEQYF.

This chain uses TRBV11-3 with TRBJ2-1; the D call may be TRBD1 or TRBD2 (5 bases each). This CDR3 is built from 19 residues. Deletions cut 0 bases from V and 4 bases from J, with 22 bases between. Per germline, CDR1 SGHNT and CDR2 YENEEA. The CDR3 nucleotides are TGTGCCAGCAGCTTAGACGGACAAACCCCTTCTCGGGATTACAATGAGCAGTTCTTC. Translation gives CASSLDGQTPSRDYNEQFF.

This chain uses TRBV5-1 with TRBJ2-3, with D perhaps being TRBD1 or TRBD2 (5 bases each). The germline gives CDR1 SGHRS, CDR2 YFSETQ. The V end was cut by 1 base, the J end by 4 bases, with 13 bases between. The CDR3 runs to 15 residues. CDR3 amino acids: CASSLQEMGADTQYF. DNA of the CDR3: TGCGCCAGCAGCTTGCAGGAGATGGGGGCAGATACGCAGTATTTT. Supplemented by reference TRBV5-1 and TRBJ2-3, the full variable domain reads KAGVTQTPRYLIKTRGQQVTLSCSPISGHRSVSWYQQTPGQGLQFLFEYFSETQRNKGNFPGRFSGRQFSNSRSEMNVSTLELGDSALYLCASSLQEMGADTQYFGPGTRLTVL.

The chain carries TRBV6-1 and TRBJ1-1; no clear D gene. Trimming pared 7 bases from V and 3 bases from J, leaving 12 bases between. The CDR3 extends over 13 amino acids. From germline, CDR1 is MNHNS and CDR2 SASEGT. CDR3 in DNA: TGTGCCAGCATGAGGTGGGGTGACACTGAAGCTTTCTTT. It specifies CASMRWGDTEAFF.

The chain joins TRBV29-1 to TRBJ2-1; no reliable D call. This CDR3 has 13 residues. Trimming removed 3 bases at V and 3 bases at J, with 9 bases between. Germline-derived CDR1 and CDR2 are SQVTM and ANQGSEA. CDR3 nucleotides: TGCAGCGTTGAGAAGAGGAACTACAATGAGCAGTTCTTC. It translates to CSVEKRNYNEQFF.

This clone was seen only once. The gene calls are TRBV29-1 and TRBJ2-1; D is uncertain. The germline gives CDR1 SQVTM, CDR2 ANQGSEA. The CDR3 is 11 residues long. V was trimmed by 7 bases and J by 5 bases, leaving 9 bases between them. Here the CDR3 reads CSGSADNEQFF. CDR3 coding DNA: TGCAGCGGATCTGCGGACAATGAGCAGTTCTTC.

The chain joins TRBV6-6 to TRBJ1-2; 9 nucleotides agree with TRBD1. The CDR3 extends over 13 amino acids. Germline V lookup: CDR1 MNHNY, CDR2 SVGAGI (reference sequence). Germline trimming cut 5 bases from V and 8 bases from J; bases unmatched to any gene: 6. The CDR3 reads CASSPQGAGGYTF. In nucleotides, the CDR3 is TGTGCCAGCAGTCCACAGGGGGCTGGAGGCTACACCTTC.

The chain has TRBV7-6 and TRBJ2-2; 8 bases match TRBD2. CDR3 length: 15 amino acids. The ends lost 5 bases at V and 4 bases at J; junction bases unmatched: 6. Germline V gene lookup returns CDR1 SGHVS and CDR2 FNYEAQ. The CDR3 reads CASSIAGGVTGELFF. The CDR3 region has the DNA TGTGCCAGCAGCATCGCGGGAGGAGTCACCGGGGAGCTGTTTTTT.